The TCR beta chain under discussion was sequenced for a study of regulatory T cells in long-lasting Graves disease. The wider study: Newly diagnosed Graves' patients took antithyroid drugs under 3 months.

The time point denotes: newly diagnosed GD, antithyroid drugs for less than 3 months. From RNA extracted from PBMCs, the TCR library was made. TCR beta libraries were built with iRepertoire HTBI primers and Arm-PCR of CDR3 regions. TCRdb ran MiXCR on the multiplex PCR reads and lists one entry per CDR3 protein. Of about 540,000 distinct CDR3 sequences in the sample, approximately 12% were seen once. These data are also associated with another study on T cells in Graves' hyperthyroidism and ophthalmopathy. That paper adds: The TCR CDR3 first-round RT-PCR relied on the HTBI primer set.

This TCR came from a young man with Graves disease. This sample comprised peripheral blood mononuclear cells (PBMCs), obtained at new diagnosis, from a patient treated with antithyroid drugs.

The CDR3 is CASRSRFAVAKNIQYF. CDR3 in DNA: TGTGCCAGCAGGTCCCGGTTTGCGGTAGCCAAAAACATTCAGTACTTC. V gene TRBV12-3 or TRBV12-4 combines with J gene TRBJ2-4, with D uncertain. V lost 6 bases and J 0 bases, leaving 15 bases between the germline ends. CDR3 size: 16 residues.